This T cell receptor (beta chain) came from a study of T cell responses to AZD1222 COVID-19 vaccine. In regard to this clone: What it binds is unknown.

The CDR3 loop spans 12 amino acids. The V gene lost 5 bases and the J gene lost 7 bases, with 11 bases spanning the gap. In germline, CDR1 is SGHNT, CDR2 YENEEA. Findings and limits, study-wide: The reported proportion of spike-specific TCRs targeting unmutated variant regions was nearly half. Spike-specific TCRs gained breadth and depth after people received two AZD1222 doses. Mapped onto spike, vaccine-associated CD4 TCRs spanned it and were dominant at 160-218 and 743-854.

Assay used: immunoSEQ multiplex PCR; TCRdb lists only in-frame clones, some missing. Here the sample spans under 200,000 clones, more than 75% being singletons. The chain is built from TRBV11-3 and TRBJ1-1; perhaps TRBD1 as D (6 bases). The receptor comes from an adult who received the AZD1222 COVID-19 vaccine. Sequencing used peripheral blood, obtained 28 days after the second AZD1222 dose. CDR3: CASSPRGGEAFF. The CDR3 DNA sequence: TGTGCCAGCAGCCCCAGGGGAGGTGAAGCTTTCTTT. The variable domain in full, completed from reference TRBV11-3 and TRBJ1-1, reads EAGVVQSPRYKIIEKKQPVAFWCNPISGHNTLYWYLQNLGQGPELLIRYENEEAVDDSQLPKDRFSAERLKGVDSTLKIQPAELGDSAVYLCASSPRGGEAFFGQGTRLTVV.